This is a list of T cell receptor beta chains from one sample in a study of cytomegalovirus exposure and HLA in healthy donors. Clones were read by immunoSEQ multiplex PCR, and TCRdb kept only the in-frame ones, dropping some. The sample includes more than 140,000 clones, around nine tenths seen only once; the top ten take 3.3%. Sequenced sample: PBMCs. The receptors come from a woman aged 18-29 years in good health and CMV-seropositive. CDR3s include the opening cysteine and the closing phenylalanine or tryptophan. A D gene is named only where the DNA matches it firmly. Size is stated for part of the rows, as once, few or many counts, or as a class when the clone is expanded.

v_gene	d_gene	j_gene	abundance	CDR3aa	CDR3nt
TRBV11-3	TRBD1	TRBJ1-4	-	CASSSSQGRWEKLFF	TGTGCCAGCAGCTCGTCACAGGGGAGATGGGAAAAACTGTTTTTT
TRBV7-9	-	TRBJ2-2	few	CASSLLNTGELFF	TGTGCCAGCAGCCTACTGAACACCGGGGAGCTGTTTTTT
TRBV10-3	-	TRBJ2-5	once	CAISASREETQYF	TGTGCCATCAGCGCTTCCAGGGAAGAGACCCAGTACTTC
TRBV4-2	-	TRBJ2-3	-	CASSPSRTISSTDTQYF	TGTGCCAGCAGCCCTAGCAGGACTATTTCTAGCACAGATACGCAGTATTTT
TRBV18	-	TRBJ2-1	-	CASSPSGGTGGHEQFF	TGTGCCAGCTCCCCGAGCGGAGGGACGGGGGGCCATGAGCAGTTCTTC
TRBV2	-	TRBJ2-4	-	CASSEDRVAKNIQYF	TGTGCCAGCAGTGAAGACAGGGTAGCCAAAAACATTCAGTACTTC
TRBV9	-	TRBJ2-1	-	CASSARVTLYNEQFF	TGTGCCAGCAGCGCACGAGTCACCCTGTACAATGAGCAGTTCTTC
TRBV30	-	TRBJ1-1	-	CAWSRDGGEAFF	TGTGCCTGGAGTCGAGATGGCGGTGAAGCTTTCTTT
TRBV15	-	TRBJ2-6	-	CATSRVPPGAGANVLTF	TGTGCCACCAGCAGAGTGCCGCCGGGAGCTGGGGCCAACGTCCTGACTTTC
TRBV27	TRBD2	TRBJ2-7	-	CASWPSSGAYEQYF	TGTGCCAGCTGGCCCTCAAGCGGGGCCTACGAGCAGTACTTC
TRBV11-2	-	TRBJ1-2	-	CASSLDSGHDYGYTF	TGTGCCAGCAGCTTAGATAGTGGACACGACTATGGCTACACCTTC
TRBV30	TRBD1	TRBJ2-5	-	CAWSPGQYQETQYF	TGTGCCTGGAGTCCGGGACAGTACCAAGAGACCCAGTACTTC
TRBV9	TRBD2	TRBJ2-5	-	CASSVAGGQETQYF	TGTGCCAGCAGCGTAGCGGGAGGCCAAGAGACCCAGTACTTC
TRBV9	-	TRBJ2-1	-	CASSATGMGNEQFF	TGTGCCAGCAGCGCAACAGGGATGGGAAATGAGCAGTTCTTC
TRBV6-6	TRBD2	TRBJ2-1	-	CASSSGLANYNEQFF	TGTGCCAGCAGTTCGGGACTAGCGAACTACAATGAGCAGTTCTTC
TRBV28	TRBD2	TRBJ2-7	-	CASSGAGVLSYEQYF	TGTGCCAGCAGCGGTGCGGGAGTCCTCTCCTACGAGCAGTACTTC
TRBV5-4	TRBD2	TRBJ2-5	-	CASSRAGVGETQYF	TGTGCCAGCAGCCGAGCGGGAGTCGGGGAGACCCAGTACTTC
TRBV18	-	TRBJ1-2	once	CASSPTGGQGNYGYTF	TGTGCCAGCTCACCGACCGGGGGGCAGGGGAACTATGGCTACACCTTC
TRBV5-4	TRBD1	TRBJ1-2	-	CASSSRTGANYGYTF	TGTGCCAGCAGCTCTAGGACAGGGGCAAACTATGGCTACACCTTC
TRBV30	TRBD1	TRBJ1-5	-	CAWTPWDRRDQPQHF	TGTGCCTGGACCCCCTGGGACAGGAGGGATCAGCCCCAGCATTTT
TRBV6-5	TRBD1	TRBJ2-5	-	CASSYRQGRETQYF	TGTGCCAGCAGTTACCGACAGGGCAGGGAGACCCAGTACTTC
TRBV7-2	TRBD1	TRBJ1-2	-	CASRSTGTAYGYTF	TGTGCCAGCAGGTCAACCGGGACAGCTTATGGCTACACCTTC
TRBV6-1	-	TRBJ1-4	-	CATFTGTPNEKLFF	TGTGCCACCTTTACCGGGACACCTAATGAAAAACTGTTTTTT
TRBV11-3	-	TRBJ2-7	-	CASSLVGALPAYEQYF	TGTGCCAGCAGCTTAGTGGGGGCCCTGCCAGCCTACGAGCAGTACTTC
TRBV25-1	TRBD1	TRBJ1-4	-	CASSDVTGGLGKLFF	TGTGCCAGCAGTGACGTAACAGGGGGCCTGGGAAAACTGTTTTTT
TRBV7-8	-	TRBJ1-2	-	CASSPLGASGYTF	TGTGCCAGCAGCCCGCTGGGGGCGAGTGGCTACACCTTC
TRBV30	TRBD1	TRBJ2-3	-	CAWRQGALTDTQYF	TGTGCCTGGAGACAGGGGGCTCTCACAGATACGCAGTATTTT
TRBV5-1	TRBD1	TRBJ2-2	-	CASNRQGADTGELFF	TGCGCCAGCAACAGACAGGGGGCCGACACCGGGGAGCTGTTTTTT
TRBV7-7	-	TRBJ2-2	-	CASSRSFGAYGELFF	TGTGCCAGCAGCCGCTCTTTTGGGGCCTACGGGGAGCTGTTTTTT
TRBV7-9	-	TRBJ2-5	-	CASSLVLGETQYF	TGTGCCAGCAGCTTAGTCCTCGGGGAGACCCAGTACTTC
TRBV6-5	-	TRBJ2-1	-	CASRPRGYNEQFF	TGTGCCAGCAGGCCTCGGGGGTACAATGAGCAGTTCTTC
TRBV4-3	-	TRBJ2-6	-	CASSQDLIGGTGANVLTF	TGCGCCAGCAGCCAAGATCTTATCGGGGGTACTGGGGCCAACGTCCTGACTTTC
TRBV7-6	-	TRBJ2-3	-	CASSLQPGLSTDTQYF	TGTGCCAGCAGCTTACAGCCAGGCCTTAGCACAGATACGCAGTATTTT
TRBV19	-	TRBJ1-4	-	CASSIGSGTNEKLFF	TGTGCCAGTAGTATTGGTTCAGGGACTAATGAAAAACTGTTTTTT
TRBV29-1	TRBD1	TRBJ1-1	-	CSVTETGTGPTLMNTEAFF	TGCAGCGTGACTGAGACCGGGACAGGGCCCACCCTGATGAACACTGAAGCTTTCTTT
TRBV30	-	TRBJ2-1	-	CAWRVEPSYNEQFF	TGTGCCTGGAGGGTCGAGCCCTCCTACAATGAGCAGTTCTTC
TRBV19	TRBD1	TRBJ1-3	-	CASSPGQATGNTIYF	TGTGCCAGTAGCCCGGGACAGGCAACTGGAAACACCATATATTTT
TRBV27	TRBD2	TRBJ2-3	-	CASSLWEGGKDTQYF	TGTGCCAGCAGTTTATGGGAGGGAGGTAAAGATACGCAGTATTTT
TRBV10-3	TRBD1	TRBJ1-4	once	CAIRGTGIREKLFF	TGTGCCATCAGGGGGACAGGGATTCGAGAAAAACTGTTTTTT
TRBV5-4	-	TRBJ1-2	-	CASSLPPGATGYTF	TGTGCCAGCAGCCTACCCCCAGGGGCCACGGGCTACACCTTC
TRBV7-9	TRBD1	TRBJ1-1	-	CASTVGTGQRVHEAFF	TGTGCCTCCACGGTGGGGACAGGACAAAGGGTACATGAAGCTTTCTTT
TRBV2	-	TRBJ2-3	once	CASSPDLVTQYF	TGTGCCAGCAGCCCTGACTTAGTTACGCAGTATTTT
TRBV6-5	-	TRBJ2-3	-	CASSTARDTDTQYF	TGTGCCAGCAGTACCGCCAGGGACACAGATACGCAGTATTTT
TRBV19	-	TRBJ2-6	-	CASSRVLFSGANVLTF	TGTGCCAGTAGTAGAGTTCTTTTCTCTGGGGCCAACGTCCTGACTTTC
TRBV2	TRBD1	TRBJ1-2	-	CASSVTGGDGYTF	TGTGCCAGCAGTGTAACAGGGGGGGATGGCTACACCTTC
TRBV30	TRBD1	TRBJ2-1	-	CAWSVRDRNNEQFF	TGTGCCTGGAGTGTACGGGACAGAAACAATGAGCAGTTCTTC